These 28 T cell receptor beta chains came from one sample sequenced in a study of shared clonotypes between healthy human individuals. The assay was immunoSEQ multiplex PCR, and TCRdb's table has in-frame clones only and misses some. The table includes more than 500,000 clones, around 95% detected once. The naive CD8 subset, CD45RO-negative cells positively selected for CCR7, excluded terminally differentiated effector memory CD45RA+ cells. The sequencing input was naive CD8+ T cells sorted from blood. The receptors were sampled from a woman in her 30s in good health.

A word on this clone: This sample also contains other DNA sequences that code for the same CDR3. The V gene is TRBV29-1, the J gene TRBJ2-7; D could derive from TRBD1 or TRBD2 (5 bases each). Trimming left V 0 bases short and J 2 bases short, with 8 bases between. The CDR3 covers 13 residues. CDR1 and CDR2 (germline): SQVTM, ANQGSEA. This CDR3 is CSVEEGTTYEQYF. In DNA form, the CDR3 reads TGCAGCGTTGAAGAAGGGACGACCTACGAGCAGTACTTC.

The chain employs TRBV5-1 and TRBJ2-1; the D gene is possibly TRBD2 (6 bases). V was trimmed by 0 bases and J by 7 bases, leaving 14 bases between them. CDR3 length: 15 amino acids. Germline V gives CDR1 SGHRS, CDR2 YFSETQ. CDR3 region: CASSLANGSLNEQFF. The CDR3 DNA sequence: TGCGCCAGCAGCTTGGCCAACGGGAGTCTGAATGAGCAGTTCTTC. The whole variable domain, filled in from reference TRBV5-1 and TRBJ2-1, reads KAGVTQTPRYLIKTRGQQVTLSCSPISGHRSVSWYQQTPGQGLQFLFEYFSETQRNKGNFPGRFSGRQFSNSRSEMNVSTLELGDSALYLCASSLANGSLNEQFFGPGTRLTVL.

V gene TRBV13 combines with J gene TRBJ2-3; 8 nucleotides match TRBD2. The ends lost 3 bases at V and 0 bases at J; junction bases unmatched: 5. CDR3 length: 16 amino acids. CDR1 and CDR2 (germline): PRHDT, FYEKMQ (reference sequence). CDR3 bases: TGTGCCAGCAGCTTGCGACGGGAGGGTAGCACAGATACGCAGTATTTT. It encodes CASSLRREGSTDTQYF.

The chain employs TRBV10-2 and TRBJ1-1; D perhaps matches TRBD1 (6 bases). Germline V gene data show CDR1 as WSHSY and CDR2 as SAAADI. This CDR3 has 12 residues. The germline V and J ends were trimmed by 7 bases and 4 bases, with 10 bases remaining between them. The CDR3 bases are TGCGCCAGCAAGGGGGGAGGCACTGAAGCTTTCTTT. As protein: CASKGGGTEAFF.

The V and J genes are TRBV28 and TRBJ1-5, with D possibly TRBD1 on 5 matching bases. The CDR3 totals 13 residues. Per germline, CDR1 MDHEN and CDR2 SYDVKM. The V end was cut by 5 bases, the J end by 6 bases, with 11 bases between. CDR3 residues: CASSPGSSQPQHF. CDR3 sequence (DNA): TGTGCCAGCAGTCCAGGGTCATCTCAGCCCCAGCATTTT.

The chain links TRBV5-4 to TRBJ2-7; D is uncertain. V lost 2 bases and J 6 bases, leaving 12 bases between the germline ends. The CDR3 loop spans 13 amino acids. Germline CDR1 is SGHNT and CDR2 is YYREEE (reference sequence). CDR3 region: CASSLEDGGEQYF. As DNA, the CDR3 is TGTGCCAGCAGCTTAGAGGACGGCGGCGAGCAGTACTTC.

This chain connects TRBV11-1 to TRBJ1-1, with TRBD1 as a possible D gene (5 bases). CDR3 length: 12 amino acids. Germline assignment: CDR1 SGHAT and CDR2 FQDESV (reference sequence). V lost 3 bases and J lost 6, with 8 bases in between. The CDR3 sequence is CASSFPTAEAFF. The CDR3 coding sequence is TGTGCCAGCAGCTTCCCGACAGCTGAAGCTTTCTTT.

V gene TRBV6-1 combines with J gene TRBJ2-7; 9 nucleotides line up with TRBD2. CDR1 and CDR2 from the germline V gene are MNHNS and SASEGT. This CDR3 is built from 15 residues. With V trimmed by 4 bases and J by 5 bases, 9 bases remained unmatched. CDR3 protein: CASSVAASGMNEQYF. For the CDR3, the DNA is TGTGCCAGCAGTGTGGCGGCTAGCGGGATGAACGAGCAGTACTTC.

The rearrangement uses TRBV4-1 and TRBJ1-4; D gene ambiguous. V was trimmed by 5 bases and J by 8 bases, leaving 9 bases between them. The CDR3 totals 12 residues. Germline CDR1 reads MGHRA; CDR2 reads YSYEKL. DNA of the CDR3: TGCGCCAGCAGCGGACTCCGGGAAAAACTGTTTTTT. Protein sequence: CASSGLREKLFF.

DNA for the CDR3: TGTGCCAGCAGCCACGCAGGGGGCGCGACTGGCTACACCTTC. Protein sequence: CASSHAGGATGYTF. V usage is TRBV2 and J usage is TRBJ1-2; 8 bases are a match to TRBD1. V was clipped by 6 bases and J by 7 bases; unmatched bases: 10. Germline V gene sequence: CDR1 SNHLY, CDR2 FYNNEI. This CDR3 is 14 amino acids long.

The chain recombines TRBV7-8 with TRBJ2-2, with D maybe TRBD2 (6 bases). The CDR3 spans 15 residues. V lost 5 bases and J lost 6, with 16 bases in between. The germline CDR1 and CDR2 sequences are SGHVS and FQNEAQ. The CDR3 sequence is CASSTRDFEAGELFF. The CDR3 DNA follows: TGTGCCAGCAGCACCCGGGACTTTGAGGCCGGGGAGCTGTTTTTT.

The chain links TRBV11-2 to TRBJ2-5; 8 bases fit TRBD2. V shed 3 bases, J shed 4 bases, and the junction held 10 bases outside the gene matches. This CDR3 is 16 amino acids long. The germline gives CDR1 SGHAT, CDR2 FQNNGV. CDR3 in amino acids: CASSFDVLLAGETQYF. CDR3 bases: TGTGCCAGCAGCTTTGATGTTTTGCTAGCGGGAGAGACCCAGTACTTC.

V is TRBV9 and J is TRBJ2-4, with TRBD1 matching 9 bases. Germline trimming cut 3 bases from V and 7 bases from J; bases unmatched to any gene: 11. Germline CDR1 SGDLS, CDR2 YYNGEE. This CDR3 has 16 residues. CDR3 DNA sequence: TGTGCCAGCAGCGCCTCCCCCGGGACAGGGCGGAACATTCAGTACTTC. Its translation is CASSASPGTGRNIQYF.

V usage is TRBV29-1 and J usage is TRBJ2-7; D unresolved. There are 12 residues in the CDR3. Germline V gene sequence: CDR1 SQVTM, CDR2 ANQGSEA. V shed 2 bases and J shed 3 bases, with 8 bases lying between them. The CDR3 protein is CSVETSDYEQYF. The CDR3 bases are TGCAGCGTTGAAACATCGGACTACGAGCAGTACTTC.

The rearrangement links TRBV4-1 to TRBJ1-2; tentative D call: TRBD1 (6 bases). The CDR3 is made up of 17 amino acids. Germline V gene data show CDR1 as MGHRA and CDR2 as YSYEKL. Trimming pared 0 bases from V and 3 bases from J, leaving 17 bases between. CDR3 nucleotides: TGCGCCAGCAGCCAAGAAGTTTGGGGGGCGCCGGACTATGGCTACACCTTC. This codes for CASSQEVWGAPDYGYTF.

The chain uses TRBV2 and TRBJ1-5, with 10 bases lining up with TRBD1. The V and J ends lost 5 bases and 7 bases, in that order; junction bases with no gene match: 8. Germline CDR1 and CDR2: SNHLY and FYNNEI. This CDR3 region has 15 residues. The CDR3 coding sequence is TGTGCCAGCAGTCGGACAGGGGGAGGTGGGCAGCCCCAGCATTTT. Its protein product is CASSRTGGGGQPQHF.

This chain connects TRBV27 to TRBJ1-2; no reliable D call. V was trimmed by 5 bases and J by 0 bases, leaving 13 bases between them. Germline loops: CDR1 MNHEY, CDR2 SMNVEV (reference sequence). The CDR3 runs 15 residues. The chain's CDR3 is CASSRGFSANYGYTF. In DNA form, the CDR3 reads TGTGCCAGCAGTCGCGGTTTTTCGGCTAACTATGGCTACACCTTC.

The chain combines TRBV27 with TRBJ2-2; TRBD1 is a possible D gene (5 bases). Germline lookup yields CDR1 MNHEY and CDR2 SMNVEV (reference sequence). This CDR3 comprises 12 residues. Trimming removed 6 bases at V and 5 bases at J, with 7 bases between. The CDR3 sequence is CASRTETGELFF. DNA for the CDR3: TGTGCCAGCAGGACAGAGACCGGGGAGCTGTTTTTT.

This chain's CDR3 is CASSFSITGAYEQYF. CDR3 sequence (DNA): TGTGCCAGCAGTTTTTCCATAACAGGGGCCTACGAGCAGTACTTC. The chain has TRBV28 and TRBJ2-7, with 7 bases aligning to TRBD1. Germline loops: CDR1 MDHEN, CDR2 SYDVKM. The V gene end was trimmed by 3 bases and the J gene end by 2 bases; junction bases not matched to a gene: 7. The CDR3 is made up of 15 amino acids.

The genes are TRBV27 and TRBJ1-5; perhaps TRBD1 as D (5 bases). CDR1 and CDR2 (germline): MNHEY, SMNVEV (reference sequence). The CDR3 loop spans 12 amino acids. Trimming removed 3 bases at V and 10 bases at J, with 10 bases between. The CDR3 sequence is CASSLGPGPQHF. The CDR3 bases are TGTGCCAGCAGTTTGGGGCCGGGACCCCAGCATTTT.

This rearrangement joins TRBV9 to TRBJ2-7, with D possibly matching TRBD1 (7 bases). CDR3 length: 15 amino acids. V was clipped by 3 bases and J by 0 bases, with 13 bases between them. Per germline, CDR1 SGDLS and CDR2 YYNGEE. The CDR3 here is CASSAGGGYSYEQYF. CDR3 in DNA: TGTGCCAGCAGCGCCGGAGGGGGCTACTCCTACGAGCAGTACTTC.

V gene TRBV29-1 combines with J gene TRBJ1-1; D remains unclear. From germline, CDR1 is SQVTM and CDR2 ANQGSEA. The CDR3 extends over 11 amino acids. V lost 4 bases and J lost 6, with 9 bases in between. The chain's CDR3 is CSVVGFSEAFF. In nucleotides, the CDR3 is TGCAGCGTTGTAGGGTTTTCTGAAGCTTTCTTT.

The rearrangement links TRBV4-2 to TRBJ2-7, with 7 bases fitting TRBD2. The ends lost 1 base at V and 4 bases at J; junction bases unmatched: 7. The CDR3 extends over 15 amino acids. Per germline, CDR1 LGHNA and CDR2 YNFKEQ. The CDR3 loop is CASSQGGGSTYEQYF. The CDR3 nucleotides read TGTGCCAGCAGCCAAGGGGGGGGGAGTACTTACGAGCAGTACTTC.

V is TRBV6-1 and J is TRBJ2-7; perhaps TRBD1 as D (5 bases). The CDR3 is 13 amino acids. Germline V gene sequence: CDR1 MNHNS, CDR2 SASEGT. Trimming removed 6 bases at V and 0 bases at J, with 9 bases between. The CDR3 DNA reads as TGTGCCAGCAGAGGGGTAGACTCCTACGAGCAGTACTTC. This sequence encodes CASRGVDSYEQYF.

The J gene is TRBJ2-1, the V gene TRBV28, with 9 positions matching TRBD2. Unmatched junction bases numbered 4, after V lost 2 bases and J lost 5 bases. The CDR3 is made up of 15 amino acids. Germline V gives CDR1 MDHEN, CDR2 SYDVKM. The CDR3 loop is CASSLTSGGNNEQFF. CDR3 sequence (DNA): TGTGCCAGCAGTTTAACGAGCGGGGGGAACAATGAGCAGTTCTTC.

V usage is TRBV9 and J usage is TRBJ2-5; D may be TRBD1 (5 bases). This CDR3 has 14 amino acids. In germline, CDR1 is SGDLS, CDR2 YYNGEE. Trimming shortened V by 3 bases and J by 5 bases, and 14 bases separated the two germline ends. The CDR3, as DNA: TGTGCCAGCAGCGCAGGGTCTTTGACGGAGACCCAGTACTTC. Translated: CASSAGSLTETQYF. Based on the CDR3 plus reference TRBV9 and TRBJ2-5, the full variable domain is DSGVTQTPKHLITATGQRVTLRCSPRSGDLSVYWYQQSLDQGLQFLIQYYNGEERAKGNILERFSAQQFPDLHSELNLSSLELGDSALYFCASSAGSLTETQYFGPGTRLLVL.

The count of this clone is one. The chain links TRBV5-4 to TRBJ2-1; 9 nucleotides agree with TRBD2. The CDR3 is made up of 16 amino acids. Germline CDR1 reads SGHNT; CDR2 reads YYREEE (reference sequence). V lost 4 bases, J lost 8 bases, and 13 bases stayed unmatched. The CDR3 DNA follows: TGTGCCAGCAGCGTGGGGACTAGCCGGTTTGGGGATGAGCAGTTCTTC. As protein: CASSVGTSRFGDEQFF.

This CDR3 is CASSFNSGIYNEQFF. The DNA for the CDR3 is TGTGCCAGCAGTTTTAATAGCGGGATCTACAATGAGCAGTTCTTC. The V call is TRBV27, the J call TRBJ2-1; 8 positions match TRBD2. Trimming took 3 bases from V and 3 from J; bases not matched to a gene: 4. Germline CDR1 reads MNHEY; CDR2 reads SMNVEV (reference sequence). This CDR3 has 15 amino acids.